Each of the 17 T cell receptor beta chains below was sequenced from the same sample in a study of Ad26.COV2.S vaccination and SARS-CoV-2 variants. The treatment here: some 19 received Ad26.COV2.S at low or high dose, single or two shots; about five received placebo; per-sample allocation not given. Collection of samples fell on day 63 after the first vaccine or placebo injection. Sequencing used immunoSEQ multiplex PCR; TCRdb keeps in-frame clones, though not all of them. The profile shows about 350,000 clones, approximately 86% of them singletons. The material was peripheral blood, obtained in a trial of Ad26.COV2.S vaccine versus placebo. All receptors come from a person between 18 and 65 years old who received the Ad26.COV2.S COVID-19 vaccine or a placebo.

The rearrangement uses TRBV6-5 and TRBJ1-2; 7 bases are a match to TRBD1. There are 15 residues in the CDR3. Unmatched junction bases numbered 15, after V lost 6 bases and J lost 8 bases. Germline V gene sequence: CDR1 MNHEY, CDR2 SVGAGI. CDR3 in amino acids: CASSLYSGGIEGYTF. The CDR3 DNA follows: TGTGCCAGCAGCCTTTATTCAGGGGGTATTGAGGGCTACACCTTC.

This chain links TRBV3-1 (or the pseudogene TRBV3-2) with TRBJ2-3; the D gene could be TRBD1 or TRBD2 (5 bases each). The CDR3 has 15 amino acids. Germline CDR1 reads LGHDT; CDR2 reads YNNKEL (reference sequence). The V end lost 4 bases, the J end lost 1 base, and 12 bases lay between the germline ends. The CDR3: CASSLQGSGTDTQYF. The CDR3 nucleotides read TGTGCCAGCAGCCTCCAGGGTAGCGGCACAGATACGCAGTATTTT.

The chain joins TRBV11-2 to TRBJ2-1, with D perhaps matching TRBD2 (6 bases). The CDR3 contains 16 residues. V was clipped by 6 bases and J by 6 bases, with 21 bases between them. CDR1 is SGHAT and CDR2 is FQNNGV in the germline V gene. The CDR3 nucleotides are TGTGCCAGCAGGGTCCCGGGGCGGGAAATCGGCAATGAGCAGTTCTTC. This sequence encodes CASRVPGREIGNEQFF.

This clone was counted a single time. The rearrangement links TRBV19 to TRBJ1-5; 8 bases are a match to TRBD1. The CDR3 is 14 amino acids. The germline V gene has CDR1 LNHDA and CDR2 SQIVND (reference sequence). The junction had 7 bases not matched to a gene; V was cut back by 9 bases and J by 3 bases. CDR3 sequence reads: CASLGQAFNQPQHF. The CDR3 DNA reads as TGTGCCAGCCTGGGACAGGCATTCAATCAGCCCCAGCATTTT. Based on the CDR3 plus reference TRBV19 and TRBJ1-5, the full variable domain is DGGITQSPKYLFRKEGQNVTLSCEQNLNHDAMYWYRQDPGQGLRLIYYSQIVNDFQKGDIAEGYSVSREKKESFPLTVTSAQKNPTAFYLCASLGQAFNQPQHFGDGTRLSIL.

The chain links TRBV10-3 to TRBJ2-2; unclear D gene. Germline values: CDR1 ENHRY, CDR2 SYGVKD. The V end lost 6 bases, the J end lost 4 bases, and 9 bases lay between the germline ends. The CDR3 runs to 13 residues. As DNA, the CDR3 is TGTGCCATCAGGGGGTCCGGCACCGGGGAGCTGTTTTTT. This gives the protein CAIRGSGTGELFF.

This chain connects TRBV28 to TRBJ1-2; weak D call: TRBD1 (5 bases). This CDR3 is 14 amino acids long. Germline values: CDR1 MDHEN, CDR2 SYDVKM. Trimming removed 4 bases from V and 0 bases from J, with 9 bases in between. The CDR3 reads CASSYRQSNYGYTF. CDR3 in DNA: TGTGCCAGCAGTTACCGACAGTCTAACTATGGCTACACCTTC.

The genes are TRBV28 and TRBJ1-1; 7 bases are shared with TRBD1. Germline CDR1 is MDHEN and CDR2 is SYDVKM. This CDR3 comprises 15 residues. J was trimmed by 3 bases and V by 2 bases; bases with no gene match: 6. The CDR3 nucleotides read TGTGCCAGCAGTTTAGAGACAGGGCGGTACACTGAAGCTTTCTTT. Protein product: CASSLETGRYTEAFF. Combining the CDR3 with reference TRBV28 and TRBJ1-1 gives the whole variable domain DVKVTQSSRYLVKRTGEKVFLECVQDMDHENMFWYRQDPGLGLRLIYFSYDVKMKEKGDIPEGYSVSREKKERFSLILESASTNQTSMYLCASSLETGRYTEAFFGQGTRLTVV.

The J gene is TRBJ1-2, the V gene TRBV5-1; 7 nucleotides match TRBD1. CDR1 is SGHRS and CDR2 is YFSETQ in the germline V gene. V lost 4 bases and J lost 3; bases outside the gene matches: 6. The CDR3 spans 14 residues. Here the CDR3 DNA reads TGCGCCAGCAGCACCGACAGGGCGGACTATGGCTACACCTTC. It is translated as CASSTDRADYGYTF.

The rearrangement links TRBV5-1 to TRBJ2-7; 11 nucleotides align to TRBD2. The CDR3 length is 14 residues. CDR1 is SGHRS, CDR2 YFSETQ, per germline. Trimming took 4 bases from V and 3 from J; bases not matched to a gene: 3. As DNA, the CDR3 is TGCGCCAGCAGCGGCACTAGCGGGGGCTACGAGCAGTACTTC. Amino acid sequence: CASSGTSGGYEQYF.

V and J are TRBV7-2 and TRBJ2-3; weak D call: TRBD1 (6 bases). The CDR3 sequence is 14 residues long. Germline V CDR1 and CDR2: SGHTA, FQGNSA. V was clipped by 0 bases and J by 8 bases, with 12 bases between them. The CDR3, as DNA: TGTGCCAGCAGCTTAGCGGACAGTCTTGCTACGCAGTATTTT. Translated: CASSLADSLATQYF.

This rearrangement joins TRBV20-1 to TRBJ2-1; D possibly corresponds to TRBD2 (6 bases). CDR1 DFQATT and CDR2 SNEGSKA come from the germline V gene (reference sequence). The CDR3 contains 11 residues. Trimming stripped 7 bases from V and 8 bases from J, with 12 bases between. The chain's CDR3 is CSEPSGDEQFF. The CDR3 coding sequence is TGCAGTGAACCCTCGGGGGATGAGCAGTTCTTC.

V usage is TRBV24-1 and J usage is TRBJ2-1, with TRBD1 identical over 9 bases. The CDR3 spans 16 residues. CDR1 KGHDR and CDR2 SFDVKD come from the germline V gene. V dropped 4 bases and J dropped 5; count of bases not matched to a gene: 8. CDR3 nucleotides: TGTGCCACCAGTGACCCCCCGGGACAGGGTAACAATGAGCAGTTCTTC. It encodes CATSDPPGQGNNEQFF.

This clone showed up many times. This chain connects TRBV19 to TRBJ1-5; 9 bases are a match to TRBD1. Germline V CDR1 and CDR2: LNHDA, SQIVND (reference sequence). The CDR3 is 14 residues long. V shed 5 bases, J shed 7 bases, and the junction held 6 bases outside the gene matches. The CDR3 sequence is CASSWGQGMQPQHF. CDR3 DNA sequence: TGTGCCAGTAGTTGGGGACAGGGAATGCAGCCCCAGCATTTT.

The J gene is TRBJ2-5, the V gene TRBV24-1; maybe TRBD2 (5 bases). V dropped 4 bases and J dropped 2 bases, with 10 bases sitting between them. Germline V gene sequence: CDR1 KGHDR, CDR2 SFDVKD. The CDR3 contains 14 residues. This chain's CDR3 is CATSETGKQETQYF. The CDR3 bases are TGTGCCACCAGTGAGACCGGGAAGCAAGAGACCCAGTACTTC.

The chain has TRBV6-1 and TRBJ2-3, with D perhaps being TRBD1 or TRBD2 (6 bases each). CDR1 and CDR2 from the germline V gene are MNHNS and SASEGT. CDR3 length: 15 amino acids. Trimming pared 1 base from V and 4 bases from J, leaving 12 bases between. CDR3 region: CASSEGGGRADTQYF. Written as DNA, the CDR3 is TGTGCCAGCAGTGAAGGTGGGGGGCGCGCAGATACGCAGTATTTT.

This clone was recorded once. The chain links TRBV9 to TRBJ1-1; no firm D call. Deletions cut 8 bases from V and 0 bases from J, with 11 bases between. The CDR3 has 13 amino acids. Looked up from germline, CDR1 is SGDLS and CDR2 is YYNGEE. CDR3 nucleotide sequence: TGTGCCAGTCGACCGTCGTTGAACACTGAAGCTTTCTTT. Protein product: CASRPSLNTEAFF.

The J gene is TRBJ2-7, the V gene TRBV2, with D perhaps TRBD1 (8 bases). The germline V and J ends were trimmed by 7 bases and 5 bases, with 18 bases remaining between them. The CDR3 spans 14 residues. Germline assignment: CDR1 SNHLY and CDR2 FYNNEI. CDR3 amino acids: CASNTGGGLHEQYF. DNA of the CDR3: TGTGCCAGCAACACAGGGGGGGGGCTGCACGAGCAGTACTTC.